A selection of T cell receptor beta chains follows, all from one sample in a study of graft-versus-host responses after intestinal transplantation. Sequencing used immunoSEQ multiplex PCR; TCRdb keeps in-frame clones, though not all of them. The table lists several thousand clones, about 97% of them singletons. Source: PBMCs, taken 23 days after intestinal transplant. These TCRs come from a human patient who received an intestinal transplant, so some T cells may come from the graft donor. The conserved cysteine and the conserved F or W are not part of the CDR3 here. Each record gives: CDR3 protein, J gene, CDR3 length, V gene.

CDR3aa: ASTTGLAGGKSETQY; j_gene: TRBJ2-5; len: 15; v_gene: TRBV11-1
CDR3aa: ASRAQVPYNSPLH; j_gene: TRBJ1-6; len: 13; v_gene: TRBV27
CDR3aa: ASSQDVGRGPQH; j_gene: TRBJ1-5; len: 12; v_gene: TRBV4-2
CDR3aa: ASSPDPGVTVGNTIY; j_gene: TRBJ1-3; len: 15; v_gene: TRBV9
CDR3aa: ASSSNEYSNQPQH; j_gene: TRBJ1-5; len: 13; v_gene: TRBV6-5
CDR3aa: ASSQGRTGLTF; j_gene: TRBJ1-1; len: 11; v_gene: TRBV4-1
CDR3aa: ASSDKGNEQF; j_gene: TRBJ2-1; len: 10; v_gene: TRBV10-2
CDR3aa: ASRDPSYRGQY; j_gene: TRBJ2-7; len: 11; v_gene: TRBV10-2
CDR3aa: ASSLVRVDEQF; j_gene: TRBJ2-1; len: 11; v_gene: TRBV5-6
CDR3aa: ASSLGGTLYEQY; j_gene: TRBJ2-7; len: 12; v_gene: TRBV5-1
CDR3aa: AAQGGYRAHRSTDTQY; j_gene: TRBJ2-3; len: 16; v_gene: TRBV2
CDR3aa: ASSRAKGVPSYEQY; j_gene: TRBJ2-7; len: 14; v_gene: TRBV27
CDR3aa: ASSSPSDTEAF; j_gene: TRBJ1-1; len: 11; v_gene: TRBV9
CDR3aa: ASIDWTEGNIQY; j_gene: TRBJ2-4; len: 12; v_gene: TRBV19
CDR3aa: ASTTMLGGWNSPLH; j_gene: TRBJ1-6; len: 14; v_gene: TRBV5-8
CDR3aa: ASSHGRGFRDEQY; j_gene: TRBJ2-7; len: 13; v_gene: TRBV18
CDR3aa: SVERGISGRGYNEQF; j_gene: TRBJ2-1; len: 15; v_gene: TRBV29-1
CDR3aa: ASSIVGSRNEQF; j_gene: TRBJ2-1; len: 12; v_gene: TRBV19
CDR3aa: ASSKDITGNTIY; j_gene: TRBJ1-3; len: 12; v_gene: TRBV21-1
CDR3aa: ASSLSGSSTDTQY; j_gene: TRBJ2-3; len: 13; v_gene: TRBV6-5
CDR3aa: ASSLRGQGSGEQY; j_gene: TRBJ2-7; len: 13; v_gene: TRBV13
CDR3aa: ASSSNCGSCGNEQF; j_gene: TRBJ2-1; len: 14; v_gene: TRBV25-1
CDR3aa: ASSPGTSGTYEQY; j_gene: TRBJ2-7; len: 13; v_gene: TRBV7-9
CDR3aa: MGLWSHEQY; j_gene: TRBJ2-7; len: 9; v_gene: TRBV30
CDR3aa: ASWGGTEAF; j_gene: TRBJ1-1; len: 9; v_gene: TRBV2
CDR3aa: ASSNRSGRYGTDTQY; j_gene: TRBJ2-3; len: 15; v_gene: TRBV21-1
CDR3aa: ASSQPTSAQETQY; j_gene: TRBJ2-5; len: 13; v_gene: TRBV4-2
CDR3aa: ASSFGGFGNEAF; j_gene: TRBJ1-1; len: 12; v_gene: TRBV6-5
CDR3aa: ASSLAQGYGYT; j_gene: TRBJ1-2; len: 11; v_gene: TRBV5-1
CDR3aa: AWREHEAF; j_gene: TRBJ1-1; len: 8; v_gene: TRBV30
CDR3aa: ASTSSGAIQETQY; j_gene: TRBJ2-5; len: 13; v_gene: TRBV19
CDR3aa: ASSFTGLTEPGEY; j_gene: TRBJ2-7; len: 13; v_gene: TRBV11-2
CDR3aa: ASGGGQNTYEQY; j_gene: TRBJ2-7; len: 12; v_gene: TRBV9
CDR3aa: ASSLNAGGITDTQY; j_gene: TRBJ2-3; len: 14; v_gene: TRBV7-8
CDR3aa: ASSMGVFGELF; j_gene: TRBJ2-2; len: 11; v_gene: TRBV19
CDR3aa: ASSFPGLAVYEQY; j_gene: TRBJ2-7; len: 13; v_gene: TRBV7-2
CDR3aa: ASRGTGPFGQF; j_gene: TRBJ2-1; len: 11; v_gene: TRBV23-1
CDR3aa: ASSQILYRGGQETQY; j_gene: TRBJ2-5; len: 15; v_gene: TRBV23-1
CDR3aa: ASSPLPPPGEQY; j_gene: TRBJ2-7; len: 12; v_gene: TRBV27
CDR3aa: ASSRLSEAF; j_gene: TRBJ1-1; len: 9; v_gene: TRBV7-9
CDR3aa: ASSAAGEQF; j_gene: TRBJ2-1; len: 9; v_gene: TRBV27
CDR3aa: ASSGTGGPYEQY; j_gene: TRBJ2-7; len: 12; v_gene: TRBV6-1
CDR3aa: ASIGRGHTDTQY; j_gene: TRBJ2-3; len: 12; v_gene: TRBV6-1
CDR3aa: ASSLARGPYNEQF; j_gene: TRBJ2-1; len: 13; v_gene: TRBV7-3
CDR3aa: ASSYSGREQY; j_gene: TRBJ2-7; len: 10; v_gene: TRBV7-6
CDR3aa: SVLAGPYEQY; j_gene: TRBJ2-7; len: 10; v_gene: TRBV29-1
CDR3aa: ASSLDSLGLGAYEQY; j_gene: TRBJ2-7; len: 15; v_gene: TRBV11-2
CDR3aa: ASSLTSGRPLGDEQY; j_gene: TRBJ2-7; len: 15; v_gene: TRBV5-1
CDR3aa: ACDLGWAATEAF; j_gene: TRBJ1-1; len: 12; v_gene: TRBV30
CDR3aa: AWTGPGGLQETQY; j_gene: TRBJ2-5; len: 13; v_gene: TRBV30
CDR3aa: SVDRLGRSYNEQF; j_gene: TRBJ2-1; len: 13; v_gene: TRBV29-1
CDR3aa: ASSLWGDTEAF; j_gene: TRBJ1-1; len: 11; v_gene: TRBV28